This TCR beta chain appears in the sequencing data of a study of identical twins. Each CDR3 protein gets one entry after TCRdb re-called the 5' RACE reads with MiXCR. The sample includes 250,000 or so distinct CDR3 sequences, approximately 7.9% of them seen just once. V shed 6 bases and J shed 8 bases, with 23 bases lying between them. Per germline, CDR1 LNHDA and CDR2 SQIVND (reference sequence). The CDR3 covers 16 residues. These sequences were also reported in another study, on yellow fever vaccine responses in identical twins.

The sequenced material came from CD8+ T cells sorted from blood. The receptor comes from a woman aged 18-29 years in good health. J is TRBJ2-1 and V is TRBV19, with TRBD1 as a possible D gene (6 bases). The CDR3 here is CASSPPVRGIRDEQFF. The DNA of the CDR3 is TGTGCCAGTAGCCCCCCGGTCAGGGGTATCAGGGATGAGCAGTTCTTC.